This T cell receptor (beta chain) was retrieved from a study of cytomegalovirus exposure and HLA in healthy donors. Looking at the study overall: The 95 to 150 validation repertoires were produced on the same platform as the 500 to 800 repertoires of the first cohort. This was reported in a later analysis. Notes on the study in general: The study recorded fewer than 200 TCR beta chains that were cytomegalovirus-associated. A few CMV-associated chains were confirmed in vitro to be specific for CMV antigens. The majority of TCR sequences were rare, yet some public TCRs appeared in many donors.

The table came from immunoSEQ multiplex PCR; TCRdb's copy has only in-frame clones and leaves some out. The repertoire consists of a few hundred thousand clones, with roughly 86% occurring once and the leading ten covering around 0.96%. Germline assignment: CDR1 SGHRS and CDR2 YFSETQ. This CDR3 is 14 amino acids long. V was cut by 0 bases and J by 6 bases, with 12 bases left in between. Details on this clone: Its matching antigen is unknown.

The V gene is TRBV5-1, the J gene TRBJ1-1; D is possibly TRBD1 (5 bases). The sequencing input was PBMCs. This sequence was found in a man aged 25-40 years in good health and CMV-seronegative. CDR3 DNA sequence: TGCGCCAGCAGCTTGGGCACCAGGGATCCTGAAGCTTTCTTT. Protein sequence: CASSLGTRDPEAFF.